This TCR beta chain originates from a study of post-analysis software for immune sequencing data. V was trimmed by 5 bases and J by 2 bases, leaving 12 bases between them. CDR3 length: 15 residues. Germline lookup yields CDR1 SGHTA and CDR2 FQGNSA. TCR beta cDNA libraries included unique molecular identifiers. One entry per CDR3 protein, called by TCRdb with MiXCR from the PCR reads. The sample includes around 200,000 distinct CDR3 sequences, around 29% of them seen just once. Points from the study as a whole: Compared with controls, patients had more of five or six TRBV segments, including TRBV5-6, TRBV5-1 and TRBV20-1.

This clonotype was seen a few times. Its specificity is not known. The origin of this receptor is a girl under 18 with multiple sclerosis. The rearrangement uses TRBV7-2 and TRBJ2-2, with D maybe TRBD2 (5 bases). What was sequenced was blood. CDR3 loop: CASSGGRKNTGELFF. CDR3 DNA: TGTGCCAGCAGCGGAGGACGGAAAAACACCGGGGAGCTGTTTTTT.